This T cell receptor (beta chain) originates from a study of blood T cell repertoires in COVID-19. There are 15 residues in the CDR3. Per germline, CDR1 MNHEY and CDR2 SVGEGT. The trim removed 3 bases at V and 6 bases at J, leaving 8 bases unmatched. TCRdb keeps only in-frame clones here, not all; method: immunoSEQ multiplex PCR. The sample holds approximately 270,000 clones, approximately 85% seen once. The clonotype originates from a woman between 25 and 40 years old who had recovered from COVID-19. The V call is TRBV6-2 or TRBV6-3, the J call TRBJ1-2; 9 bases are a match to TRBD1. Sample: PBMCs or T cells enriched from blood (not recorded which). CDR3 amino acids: CASSYPGTGTHGYTF. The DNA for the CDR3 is TGTGCCAGCAGTTATCCCGGGACAGGGACCCATGGCTACACCTTC.